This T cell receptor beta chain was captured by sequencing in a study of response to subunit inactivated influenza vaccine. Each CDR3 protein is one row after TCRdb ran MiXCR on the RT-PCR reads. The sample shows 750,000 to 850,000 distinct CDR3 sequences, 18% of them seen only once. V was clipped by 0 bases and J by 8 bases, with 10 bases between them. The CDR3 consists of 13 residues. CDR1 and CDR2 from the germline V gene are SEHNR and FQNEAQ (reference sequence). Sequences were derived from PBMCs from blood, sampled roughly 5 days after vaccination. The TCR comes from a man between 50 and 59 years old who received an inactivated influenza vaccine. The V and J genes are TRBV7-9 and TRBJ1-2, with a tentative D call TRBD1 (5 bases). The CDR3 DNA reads TGTGCCAGCAGCTTAGCCTCATCAGGGGGCTACACCTTC. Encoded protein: CASSLASSGGYTF.